This TCR beta chain was sequenced during a study of shared clonotypes between healthy human individuals. Study at large: With ages of 18 to 49, the donors were a couple of women and three men.

The donor cohort consisted entirely of Caucasian adults residing in Nashville, Tennessee. Sequenced by immunoSEQ multiplex PCR; TCRdb stores in-frame clones only, minus some. The sample yields some 510,000 clones, approximately 85% seen once. This CDR3 comprises 17 residues. CDR1 is LGHNA, CDR2 YSLEER, per germline. V lost 1 base, J lost 6 bases, and 5 bases stayed unmatched. V usage is TRBV4-3 and J usage is TRBJ2-1; the match to TRBD2 covers 14 bases. This TCR was sampled from a woman aged 40 to 50 in good health. Some clones in this sample may be carry-over from other donors' samples. Sample: PBMCs. This CDR3 reads CASSQGGLAGEGNEQFF. For the CDR3, the DNA is TGCGCCAGCAGCCAAGGGGGACTAGCGGGAGAGGGCAATGAGCAGTTCTTC.